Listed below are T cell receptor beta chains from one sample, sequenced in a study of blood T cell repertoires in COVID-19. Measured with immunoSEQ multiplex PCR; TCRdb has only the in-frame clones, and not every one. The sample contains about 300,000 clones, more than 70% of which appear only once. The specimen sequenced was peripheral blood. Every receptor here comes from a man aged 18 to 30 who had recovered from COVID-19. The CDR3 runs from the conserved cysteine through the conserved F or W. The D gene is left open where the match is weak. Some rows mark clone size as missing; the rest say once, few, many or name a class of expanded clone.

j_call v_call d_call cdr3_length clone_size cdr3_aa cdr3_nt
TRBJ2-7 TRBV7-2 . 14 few CASSLTDRFREQYF TGTGCCAGCAGCTTAACAGACAGGTTTCGGGAGCAGTACTTC
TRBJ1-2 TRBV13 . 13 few CASSIQGTSGYTF TGTGCCAGCAGCATACAGGGAACTAGTGGCTACACCTTC
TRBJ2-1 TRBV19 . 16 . CASSLIAATSYNEQFF TGTGCCAGTTCATTAATAGCGGCCACCTCCTACAATGAGCAGTTCTTC
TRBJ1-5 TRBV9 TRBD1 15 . CASSGGTGGDQPQHF TGTGCCAGCAGCGGGGGGACAGGGGGCGATCAGCCCCAGCATTTT
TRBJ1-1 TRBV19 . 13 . CASSILGGTEAFF TGTGCCAGTAGTATCTTGGGGGGCACTGAAGCTTTCTTT
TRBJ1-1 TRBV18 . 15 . CASSPGARLGTEAFF TGTGCCAGCTCACCAGGGGCCAGGCTGGGGACTGAAGCTTTCTTT
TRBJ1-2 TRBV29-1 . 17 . CSVDEGQGGYQVYGYTF TGCAGCGTTGACGAGGGGCAGGGAGGGTATCAGGTCTATGGCTACACCTTC
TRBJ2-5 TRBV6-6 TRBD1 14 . CATSGDSKEGTQYF TGTGCCACCTCCGGGGACAGTAAAGAGGGGACCCAGTACTTC
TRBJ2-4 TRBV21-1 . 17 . CASSKLAGGPAKNIQYF TGTGCCAGCAGCAAACTAGCGGGGGGGCCCGCCAAAAACATTCAGTACTTC
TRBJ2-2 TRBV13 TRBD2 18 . CASSPPEGTSVFTGELFF TGTGCCAGCAGCCCCCCCGAAGGGACTAGCGTGTTCACCGGGGAGCTGTTTTTT
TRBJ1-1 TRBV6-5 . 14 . CASSYSRGNTEAFF TGTGCCAGCAGTTACTCCCGGGGGAACACTGAAGCTTTCTTT
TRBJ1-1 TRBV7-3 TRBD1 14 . CASSQQGGTTEAFF TGTGCCAGCAGCCAACAGGGGGGGACTACTGAAGCTTTCTTT
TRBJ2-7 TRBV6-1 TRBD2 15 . CASSEGGGSSYEQYF TGTGCCAGCAGTGAAGGGGGGGGTTCTTCCTACGAGCAGTACTTC
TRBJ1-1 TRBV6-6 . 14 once CASSYTWGVTEAFF TGTGCCAGCAGTTACACCTGGGGGGTCACTGAAGCTTTCTTT
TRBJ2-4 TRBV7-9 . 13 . CASSVSGVNIQYF TGTGCCAGCAGCGTGTCAGGGGTAAACATTCAGTACTTC
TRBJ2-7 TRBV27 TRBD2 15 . CASRTGTSGSYEQYF TGTGCCAGCAGAACCGGGACTAGCGGCTCCTACGAGCAGTACTTC
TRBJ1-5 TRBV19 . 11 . CAVIWKGVQHF TGTGCCGTTATTTGGAAAGGAGTCCAGCATTTT
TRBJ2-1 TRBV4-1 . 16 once CASSRPIPSGADEQFF TGCGCCAGCAGCCGCCCCATCCCAAGTGGGGCCGATGAGCAGTTCTTC
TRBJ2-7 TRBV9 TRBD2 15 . CASSSGLAGSYEQYF TGTGCCAGCAGCTCGGGACTAGCGGGCTCCTACGAGCAGTACTTC
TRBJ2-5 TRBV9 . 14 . CASSARTDQETQYF TGTGCCAGCAGCGCCAGGACAGACCAAGAGACCCAGTACTTC
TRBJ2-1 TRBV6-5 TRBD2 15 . CASSPSGSSYNEQFF TGTGCCAGCTCCCCTAGCGGCAGCTCCTACAATGAGCAGTTCTTC
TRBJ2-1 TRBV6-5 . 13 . CASSPTQDNEQFF TGTGCCAGCAGTCCTACCCAAGACAATGAGCAGTTCTTC
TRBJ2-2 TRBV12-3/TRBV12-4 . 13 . CASSFLRPGELFF TGTGCCAGCAGTTTTCTGCGCCCCGGGGAGCTGTTTTTT
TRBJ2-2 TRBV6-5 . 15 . CASSYGGAYAGELFF TGTGCCAGCAGTTACGGAGGGGCCTACGCCGGGGAGCTGTTTTTT
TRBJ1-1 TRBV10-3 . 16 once CAISGKTGSLNTEAFF TGTGCCATCAGTGGGAAGACTGGGTCCCTGAACACTGAAGCTTTCTTT
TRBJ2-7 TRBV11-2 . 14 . CASSLSGESYEQYF TGTGCCAGCAGCTTATCAGGGGAATCCTACGAGCAGTACTTC
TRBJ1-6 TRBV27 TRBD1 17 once CARAEGQGSGGNSPLHF TGTGCCCGCGCAGAGGGACAGGGGTCCGGTGGGAATTCACCCCTCCACTTT
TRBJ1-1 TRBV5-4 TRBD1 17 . CASSLQGDKWGNTEAFF TGTGCCAGCAGCTTGCAGGGGGACAAGTGGGGCAACACTGAAGCTTTCTTT
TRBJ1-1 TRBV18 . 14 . CASSPSRGNTEAFF TGTGCCAGCTCACCCTCTCGAGGGAACACTGAAGCTTTCTTT
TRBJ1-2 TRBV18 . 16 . CASSPLNRDKDYGYTF TGTGCCAGCTCGCCTTTGAACCGGGACAAGGACTATGGCTACACCTTC
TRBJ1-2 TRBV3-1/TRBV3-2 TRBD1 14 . CASSQPGQVYGYTF TGTGCCAGCAGCCAACCGGGACAGGTCTATGGCTACACCTTC
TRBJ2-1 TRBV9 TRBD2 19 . CASSDPGTSGSPAYNEQFF TGTGCCAGCAGCGACCCGGGGACTAGCGGGAGTCCGGCGTACAATGAGCAGTTCTTC
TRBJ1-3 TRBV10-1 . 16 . CASSTNLQGSGNTIYF TGCGCCAGCTCAACGAATTTACAGGGCTCTGGAAACACCATATATTTT
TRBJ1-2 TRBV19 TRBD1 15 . CASSDPGTGGAGYTF TGTGCCAGTAGTGATCCCGGGACAGGGGGCGCTGGCTACACCTTC
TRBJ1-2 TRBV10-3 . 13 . CAISDRVEEGYTF TGTGCCATCAGTGACAGGGTTGAGGAGGGCTACACCTTC
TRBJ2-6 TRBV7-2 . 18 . CASSLGSPSLSGANVLTF TGTGCCAGCAGCTTGGGCAGTCCGAGTCTCTCTGGGGCCAACGTCCTGACTTTC
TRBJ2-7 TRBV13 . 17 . CASSLGSGPRGSYEQYF TGTGCCAGCAGCTTAGGGTCGGGACCCAGGGGCTCCTACGAGCAGTACTTC
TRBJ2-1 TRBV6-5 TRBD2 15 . CASSLLAGFNNEQFF TGTGCCAGCAGCTTACTAGCGGGGTTTAACAATGAGCAGTTCTTC
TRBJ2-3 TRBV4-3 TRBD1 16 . CASSQDDRGRADTQYF TGCGCCAGCAGCCAAGACGACAGGGGAAGGGCAGATACGCAGTATTTT
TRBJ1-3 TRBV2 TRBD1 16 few CASRAGQGDSGNTIYF TGTGCCAGCAGGGCGGGACAGGGAGATTCTGGAAACACCATATATTTT
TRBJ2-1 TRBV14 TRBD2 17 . CASSKRAGGYTYNEQFF TGTGCCAGCAGCAAAAGAGCGGGAGGGTATACCTACAATGAGCAGTTCTTC
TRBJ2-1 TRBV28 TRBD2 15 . CASSSPGLQWNEQFF TGTGCCAGCAGTTCCCCGGGACTACAGTGGAATGAGCAGTTCTTC
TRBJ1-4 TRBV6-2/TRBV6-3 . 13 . CASSYYPGEKLFF TGTGCCAGCAGCTACTACCCGGGTGAAAAACTGTTTTTT
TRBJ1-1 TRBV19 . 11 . CASRENTEAFF TGTGCCAGTCGCGAAAACACTGAAGCTTTCTTT
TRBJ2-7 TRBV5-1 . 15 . CASSLDLGARYEQYF TGCGCCAGCAGCTTGGACTTAGGGGCGCGATACGAGCAGTACTTC
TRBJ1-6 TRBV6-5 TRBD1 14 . CASTQSGGLTPLHF TGTGCCAGCACCCAGTCAGGGGGCCTGACACCCCTCCACTTT
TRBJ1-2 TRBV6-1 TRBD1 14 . CASSEETGGYGYTF TGTGCCAGCAGTGAAGAGACAGGGGGCTATGGCTACACCTTC
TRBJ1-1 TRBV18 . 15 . CASSPTGMVGTEAFF TGTGCCAGCTCCCCGACGGGGATGGTGGGCACTGAAGCTTTCTTT
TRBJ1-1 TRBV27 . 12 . CASSLAGGEAFF TGTGCCAGCAGTTTGGCGGGAGGAGAAGCTTTCTTT
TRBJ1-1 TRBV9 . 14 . CASSVSTENTEAFF TGTGCCAGCAGCGTCTCCACAGAGAACACTGAAGCTTTCTTT